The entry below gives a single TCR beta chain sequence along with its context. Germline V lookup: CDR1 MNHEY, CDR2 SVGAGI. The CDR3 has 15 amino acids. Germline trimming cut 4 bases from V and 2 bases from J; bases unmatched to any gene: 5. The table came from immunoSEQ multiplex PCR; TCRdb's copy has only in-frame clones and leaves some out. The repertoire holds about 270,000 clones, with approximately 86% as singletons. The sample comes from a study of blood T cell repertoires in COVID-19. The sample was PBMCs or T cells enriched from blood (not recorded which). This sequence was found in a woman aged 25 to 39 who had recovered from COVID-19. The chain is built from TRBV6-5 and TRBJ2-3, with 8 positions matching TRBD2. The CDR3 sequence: CASSFRGGTTDTQYF. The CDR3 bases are TGTGCCAGCAGTTTTCGGGGGGGAACCACAGATACGCAGTATTTT.